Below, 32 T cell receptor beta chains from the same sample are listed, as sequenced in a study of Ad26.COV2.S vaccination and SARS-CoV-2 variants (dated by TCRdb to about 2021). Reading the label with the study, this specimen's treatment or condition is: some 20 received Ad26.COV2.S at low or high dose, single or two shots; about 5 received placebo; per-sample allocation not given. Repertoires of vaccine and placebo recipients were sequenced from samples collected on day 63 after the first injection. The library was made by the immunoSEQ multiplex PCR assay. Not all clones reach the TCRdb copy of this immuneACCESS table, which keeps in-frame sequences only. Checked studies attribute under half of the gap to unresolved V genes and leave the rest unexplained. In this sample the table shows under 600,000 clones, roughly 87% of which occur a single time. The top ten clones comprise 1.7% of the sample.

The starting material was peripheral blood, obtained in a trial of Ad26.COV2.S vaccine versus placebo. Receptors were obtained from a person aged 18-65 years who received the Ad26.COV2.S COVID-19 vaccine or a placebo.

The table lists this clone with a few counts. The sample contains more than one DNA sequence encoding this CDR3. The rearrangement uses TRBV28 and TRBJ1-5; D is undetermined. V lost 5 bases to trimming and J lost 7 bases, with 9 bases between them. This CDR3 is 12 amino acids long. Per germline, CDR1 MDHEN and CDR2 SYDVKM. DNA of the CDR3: TGTGCCAGCAGTCTGCTGGGACAGCCCCAGCATTTT. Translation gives CASSLLGQPQHF.

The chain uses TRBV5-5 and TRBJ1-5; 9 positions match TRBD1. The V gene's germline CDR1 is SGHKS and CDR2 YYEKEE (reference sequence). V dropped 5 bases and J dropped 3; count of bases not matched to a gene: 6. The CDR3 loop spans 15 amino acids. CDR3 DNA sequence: TGTGCCAGCAGAAGGACAGGGGCCTACAATCAGCCCCAGCATTTT. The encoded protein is CASRRTGAYNQPQHF.

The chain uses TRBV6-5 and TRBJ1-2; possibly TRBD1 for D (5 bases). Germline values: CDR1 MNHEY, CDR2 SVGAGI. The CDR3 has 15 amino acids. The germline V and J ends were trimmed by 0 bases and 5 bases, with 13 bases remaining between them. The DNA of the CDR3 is TGTGCCAGCAGTTACTCTGGCCAGGGAGAGTATGGCTACACCTTC. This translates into CASSYSGQGEYGYTF.

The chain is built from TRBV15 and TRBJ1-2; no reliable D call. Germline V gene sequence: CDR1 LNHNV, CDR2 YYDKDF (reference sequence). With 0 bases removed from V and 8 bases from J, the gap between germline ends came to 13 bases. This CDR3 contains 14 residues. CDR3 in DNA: TGTGCCACCAGCAGAGACCGGAGAGCACAGGGCTACACCTTC. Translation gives CATSRDRRAQGYTF.

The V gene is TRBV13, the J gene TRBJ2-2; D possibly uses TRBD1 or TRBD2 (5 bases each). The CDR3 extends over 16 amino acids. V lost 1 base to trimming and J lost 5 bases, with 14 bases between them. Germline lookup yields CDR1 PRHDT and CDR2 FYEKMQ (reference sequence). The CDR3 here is CASSLVPPWGTGELFF. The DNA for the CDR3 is TGTGCCAGCAGCTTAGTACCCCCATGGGGGACCGGGGAGCTGTTTTTT.

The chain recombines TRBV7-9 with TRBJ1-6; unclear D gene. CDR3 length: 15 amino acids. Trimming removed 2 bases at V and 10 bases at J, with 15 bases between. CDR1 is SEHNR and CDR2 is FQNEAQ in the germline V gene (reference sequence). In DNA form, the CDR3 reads TGTGCCAGCAGCTTAATGGTCCCTAACTTCTCACCCCTCCACTTT. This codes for CASSLMVPNFSPLHF. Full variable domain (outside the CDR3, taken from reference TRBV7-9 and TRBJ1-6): DTGVSQNPRHKITKRGQNVTFRCDPISEHNRLYWYRQTLGQGPEFLTYFQNEAQLEKSRLLSDRFSAERPKGSFSTLEIQRTEQGDSAMYLCASSLMVPNFSPLHFGNGTRLTVT.

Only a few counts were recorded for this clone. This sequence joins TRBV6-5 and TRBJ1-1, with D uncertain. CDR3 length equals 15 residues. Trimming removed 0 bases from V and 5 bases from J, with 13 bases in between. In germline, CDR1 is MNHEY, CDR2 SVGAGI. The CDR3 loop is CASSYSGWRRTEAFF. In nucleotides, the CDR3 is TGTGCCAGCAGTTACTCCGGATGGCGAAGGACTGAAGCTTTCTTT.

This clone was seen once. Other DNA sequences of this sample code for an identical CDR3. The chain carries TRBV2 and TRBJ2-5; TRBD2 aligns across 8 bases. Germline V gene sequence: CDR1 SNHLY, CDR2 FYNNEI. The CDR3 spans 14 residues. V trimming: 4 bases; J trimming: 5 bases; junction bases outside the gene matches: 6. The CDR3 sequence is CASSARGGGETQYF. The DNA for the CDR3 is TGTGCCAGCAGTGCTCGGGGGGGCGGCGAGACCCAGTACTTC. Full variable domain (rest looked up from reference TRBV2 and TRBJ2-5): EPEVTQTPSHQVTQMGQEVILRCVPISNHLYFYWYRQILGQKVEFLVSFYNNEISEKSEIFDDQFSVERPDGSNFTLKIRSTKLEDSAMYFCASSARGGGETQYFGPGTRLLVL.

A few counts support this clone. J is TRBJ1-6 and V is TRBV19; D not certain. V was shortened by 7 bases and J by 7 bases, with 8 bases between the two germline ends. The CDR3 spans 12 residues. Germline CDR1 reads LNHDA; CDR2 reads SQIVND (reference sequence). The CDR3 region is CASTRQNSPLHF. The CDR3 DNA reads TGTGCCAGTACCCGCCAGAATTCACCCCTCCACTTT.

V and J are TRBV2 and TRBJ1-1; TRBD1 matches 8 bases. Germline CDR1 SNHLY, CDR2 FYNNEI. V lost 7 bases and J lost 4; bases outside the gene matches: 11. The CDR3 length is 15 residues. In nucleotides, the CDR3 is TGTGCCAGCAAATCGATGCGACAGGGGACCACTGAAGCTTTCTTT. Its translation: CASKSMRQGTTEAFF.

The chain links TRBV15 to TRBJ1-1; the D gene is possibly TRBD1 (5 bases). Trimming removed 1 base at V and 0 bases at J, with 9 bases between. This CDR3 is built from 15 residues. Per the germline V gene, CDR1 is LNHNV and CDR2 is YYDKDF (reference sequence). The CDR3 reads CATSRAAGLNTEAFF. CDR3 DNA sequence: TGTGCCACCAGCAGAGCTGCAGGGCTGAACACTGAAGCTTTCTTT.

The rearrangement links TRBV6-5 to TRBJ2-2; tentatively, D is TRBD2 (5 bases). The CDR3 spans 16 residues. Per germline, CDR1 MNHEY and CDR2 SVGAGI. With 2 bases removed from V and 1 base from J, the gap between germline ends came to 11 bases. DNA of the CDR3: TGTGCCAGCAGTTACCCTAGACGGGGGAACACCGGGGAGCTGTTTTTT. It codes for CASSYPRRGNTGELFF.

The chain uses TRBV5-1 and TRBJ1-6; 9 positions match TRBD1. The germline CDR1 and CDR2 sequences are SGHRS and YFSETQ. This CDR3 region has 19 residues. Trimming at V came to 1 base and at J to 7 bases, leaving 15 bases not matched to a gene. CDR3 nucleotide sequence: TGCGCCAGCAGCTTGTTCTCTCCGAATGCCGGGACAGGGAATTCACCCCTCCACTTT. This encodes CASSLFSPNAGTGNSPLHF. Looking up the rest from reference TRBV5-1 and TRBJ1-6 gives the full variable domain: KAGVTQTPRYLIKTRGQQVTLSCSPISGHRSVSWYQQTPGQGLQFLFEYFSETQRNKGNFPGRFSGRQFSNSRSEMNVSTLELGDSALYLCASSLFSPNAGTGNSPLHFGNGTRLTVT.

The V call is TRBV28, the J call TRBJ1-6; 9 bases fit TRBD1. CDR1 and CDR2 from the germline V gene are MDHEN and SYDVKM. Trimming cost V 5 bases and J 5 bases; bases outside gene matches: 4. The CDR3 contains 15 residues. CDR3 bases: TGTGCCAGCAGTCCCCGGACAGGGGATAATTCACCCCTCCACTTT. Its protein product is CASSPRTGDNSPLHF.

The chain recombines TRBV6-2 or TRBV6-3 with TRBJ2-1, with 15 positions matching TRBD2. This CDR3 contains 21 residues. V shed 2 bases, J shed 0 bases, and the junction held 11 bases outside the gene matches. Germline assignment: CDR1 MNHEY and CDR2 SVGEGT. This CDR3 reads CASSYPGTSGGSESSYNEQFF. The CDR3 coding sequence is TGTGCCAGCAGTTACCCCGGGACTAGCGGGGGGTCCGAGAGCTCCTACAATGAGCAGTTCTTC.

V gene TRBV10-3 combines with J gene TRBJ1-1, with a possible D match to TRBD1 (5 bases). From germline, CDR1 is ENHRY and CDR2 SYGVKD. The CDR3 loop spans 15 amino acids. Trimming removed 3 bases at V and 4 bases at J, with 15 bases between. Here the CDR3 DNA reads TGTGCCATCAGTGACATAGTTGGGGGAAGCACTGAAGCTTTCTTT. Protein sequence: CAISDIVGGSTEAFF.

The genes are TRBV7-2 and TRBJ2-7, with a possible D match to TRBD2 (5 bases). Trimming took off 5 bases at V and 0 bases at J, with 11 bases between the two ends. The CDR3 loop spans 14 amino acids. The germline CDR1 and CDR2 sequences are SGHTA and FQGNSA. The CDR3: CASSASGSSYEQYF. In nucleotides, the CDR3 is TGTGCCAGCAGCGCAAGTGGGAGCTCCTACGAGCAGTACTTC.

The CDR3 nucleotides are TGTGCCAGCAGCCAACGACTAGCGGGGCGCACAGATACGCAGTATTTT. Amino acids: CASSQRLAGRTDTQYF. V usage is TRBV3-1 (or the pseudogene TRBV3-2) and J usage is TRBJ2-3; 11 nucleotides match TRBD2. Trimming took 2 bases from V and 1 from J; bases not matched to a gene: 2. Germline V gene lookup returns CDR1 LGHDT and CDR2 YNNKEL (reference sequence). The CDR3 totals 16 residues.

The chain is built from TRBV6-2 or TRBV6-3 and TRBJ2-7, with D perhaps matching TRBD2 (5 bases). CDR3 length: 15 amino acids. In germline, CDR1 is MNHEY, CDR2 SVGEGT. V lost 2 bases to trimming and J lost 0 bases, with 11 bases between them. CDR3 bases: TGTGCCAGCAGTTACGTGGGAGTGGGCTCCTACGAGCAGTACTTC. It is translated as CASSYVGVGSYEQYF.

The CDR3 loop is CASSVGYGTNTEAFF. The CDR3 region has the DNA TGTGCCAGCAGTGTCGGGTACGGAACGAACACTGAAGCTTTCTTT. The gene calls are TRBV2 and TRBJ1-1; no reliable D call. The germline gives CDR1 SNHLY, CDR2 FYNNEI. Trimming removed 4 bases at V and 1 base at J, with 13 bases between. CDR3 length: 15 amino acids.

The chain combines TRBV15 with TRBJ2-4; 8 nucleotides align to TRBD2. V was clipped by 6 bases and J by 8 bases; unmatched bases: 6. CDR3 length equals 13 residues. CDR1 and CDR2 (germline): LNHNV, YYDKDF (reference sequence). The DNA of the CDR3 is TGTGCCACCAGTTCCCGGGGGGGAGACATTCAGTACTTC. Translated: CATSSRGGDIQYF.

The CDR3 loop is CASSPAGRTNQPQHF. For the CDR3, the DNA is TGTGCCAGCTCACCCGCGGGACGGACTAATCAGCCCCAGCATTTT. The chain recombines TRBV18 with TRBJ1-5; D possibly corresponds to TRBD1 (5 bases). The CDR3 runs to 15 residues. V shed 3 bases and J shed 4 bases, with 13 bases lying between them. In germline, CDR1 is KGHSH, CDR2 LQKENI.

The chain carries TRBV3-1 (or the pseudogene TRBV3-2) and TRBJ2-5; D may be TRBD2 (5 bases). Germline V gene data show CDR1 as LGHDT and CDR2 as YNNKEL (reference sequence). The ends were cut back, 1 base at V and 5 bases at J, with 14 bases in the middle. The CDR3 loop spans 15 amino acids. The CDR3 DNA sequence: TGTGCCAGCAGCCAAGTCGGGGTATTTCCGGAGACCCAGTACTTC. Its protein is CASSQVGVFPETQYF.

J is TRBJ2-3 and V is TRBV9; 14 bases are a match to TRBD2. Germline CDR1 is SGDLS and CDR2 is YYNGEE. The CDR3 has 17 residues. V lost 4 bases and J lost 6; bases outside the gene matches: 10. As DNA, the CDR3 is TGTGCCAGCAGCCCGCGACCGACTAGCGGGGGGGCCGATACGCAGTATTTT. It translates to CASSPRPTSGGADTQYF.

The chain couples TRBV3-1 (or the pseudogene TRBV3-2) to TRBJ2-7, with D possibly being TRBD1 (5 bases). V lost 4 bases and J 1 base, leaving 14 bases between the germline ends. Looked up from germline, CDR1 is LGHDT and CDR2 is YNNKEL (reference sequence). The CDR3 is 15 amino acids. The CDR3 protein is CASSLRKDRSYEQYF. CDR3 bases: TGTGCCAGCAGCCTCAGAAAAGACAGATCCTACGAGCAGTACTTC.

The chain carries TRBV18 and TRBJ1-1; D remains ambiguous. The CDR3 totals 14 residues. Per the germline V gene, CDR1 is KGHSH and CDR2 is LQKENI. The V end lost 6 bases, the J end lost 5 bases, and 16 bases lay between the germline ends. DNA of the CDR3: TGTGCCAGCTCGGCAGACTGGAGGAGTACTGAAGCTTTCTTT. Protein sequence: CASSADWRSTEAFF.

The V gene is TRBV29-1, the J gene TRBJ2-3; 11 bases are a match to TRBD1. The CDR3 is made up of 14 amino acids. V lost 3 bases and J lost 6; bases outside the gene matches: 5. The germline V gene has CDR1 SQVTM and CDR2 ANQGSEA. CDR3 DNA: TGCAGCGTTGAGGACAGGGGGCGGGGTGATACGCAGTATTTT. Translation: CSVEDRGRGDTQYF.

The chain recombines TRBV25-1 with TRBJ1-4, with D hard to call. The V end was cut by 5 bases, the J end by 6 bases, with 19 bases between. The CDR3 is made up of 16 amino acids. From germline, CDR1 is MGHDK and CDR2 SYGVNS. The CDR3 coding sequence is TGTGCCAGCAGTAAAAGGAAGACGGGAGGTGATGAAAAACTGTTTTTT. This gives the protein CASSKRKTGGDEKLFF.

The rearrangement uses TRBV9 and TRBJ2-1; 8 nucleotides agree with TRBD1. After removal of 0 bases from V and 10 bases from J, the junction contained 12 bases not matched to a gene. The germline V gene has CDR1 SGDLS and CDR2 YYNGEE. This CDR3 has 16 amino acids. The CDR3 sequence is CASSVGPGGTGGEQFF. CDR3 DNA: TGTGCCAGCAGCGTAGGACCTGGGGGGACAGGAGGGGAGCAGTTCTTC.

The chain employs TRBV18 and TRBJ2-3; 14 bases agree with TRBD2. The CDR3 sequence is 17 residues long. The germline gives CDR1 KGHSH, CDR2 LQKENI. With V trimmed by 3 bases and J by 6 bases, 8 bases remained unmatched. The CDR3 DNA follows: TGTGCCAGCTCACCTCGAGGGACTAGCGGGAGTCGGGATACGCAGTATTTT. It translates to CASSPRGTSGSRDTQYF.

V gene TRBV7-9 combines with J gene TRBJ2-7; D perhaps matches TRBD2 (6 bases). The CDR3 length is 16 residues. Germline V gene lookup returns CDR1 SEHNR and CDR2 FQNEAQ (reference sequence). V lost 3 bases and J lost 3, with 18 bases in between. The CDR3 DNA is TGTGCCAGCAGCTTTGTGGACCGGGCGGGATACTACGAGCAGTACTTC. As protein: CASSFVDRAGYYEQYF.

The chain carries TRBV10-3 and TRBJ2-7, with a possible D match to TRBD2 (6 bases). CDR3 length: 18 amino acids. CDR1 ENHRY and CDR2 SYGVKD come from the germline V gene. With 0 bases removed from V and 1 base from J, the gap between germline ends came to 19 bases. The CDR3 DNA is TGTGCCATCAGTGAGTCGCGGACTATCTGGCCGGAATCCTACGAGCAGTACTTC. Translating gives CAISESRTIWPESYEQYF.